One sample yielded the 13 T cell receptor beta chains listed below, sequenced in a study of blood T cell repertoires in COVID-19 (TCRdb year 2020). Library preparation used the immunoSEQ multiplex PCR assay. TCRdb retrieved this table from immuneACCESS and kept in-frame rearrangements only. Not all clones are present; in checked studies, unresolved V genes account for under half, and no reason is known for the remainder. This sample comprises fewer than 350,000 clones, 85% of them detected only once. Of the sample, 2% to 3% falls within the top ten clones. The sample consisted of PBMCs or T cells enriched from blood (not recorded which). These receptors came from a woman aged 50 to 60 who had recovered from COVID-19.

The CDR3 region is CASSQGGGHEQYF. CDR3 nucleotides: TGTGCCAGCAGCCAAGGGGGGGGTCACGAGCAGTACTTC. The chain couples TRBV4-2 to TRBJ2-7; 7 nucleotides line up with TRBD2. CDR3 size: 13 residues. Looked up from germline, CDR1 is LGHNA and CDR2 is YNFKEQ. Trimming cost V 1 base and J 5 bases; bases outside gene matches: 2.

The chain uses TRBV4-1 and TRBJ1-1; the D gene is possibly TRBD1 (5 bases). CDR1 is MGHRA and CDR2 is YSYEKL in the germline V gene. The CDR3 extends over 15 amino acids. V shed 2 bases and J shed 0 bases, with 10 bases lying between them. This CDR3 is CASSQLQVVNTEAFF. CDR3 DNA sequence: TGCGCCAGCAGCCAACTACAGGTTGTGAACACTGAAGCTTTCTTT.

This clone was recorded a few times. The rearrangement uses TRBV5-1 and TRBJ1-1; D is undetermined. The V end lost 4 bases, the J end lost 4 bases, and 17 bases lay between the germline ends. The CDR3 contains 15 residues. The germline V gene encodes CDR1 SGHRS and CDR2 YFSETQ. DNA for the CDR3: TGCGCCAGCAGCGGAGCCAGTCTTTTGGGCACTGAAGCTTTCTTT. Amino acids: CASSGASLLGTEAFF.

This chain connects TRBV18 to TRBJ1-2, with TRBD1 matching 12 bases. Germline values: CDR1 KGHSH, CDR2 LQKENI. After removal of 3 bases from V and 4 bases from J, the junction contained 12 bases not matched to a gene. CDR3 size: 18 residues. CDR3 region: CASSPRDRGLAAGYGYTF. The CDR3 DNA reads as TGTGCCAGCTCACCCCGGGACAGGGGGCTGGCGGCCGGCTATGGCTACACCTTC. Using reference TRBV18 and TRBJ1-2 for the parts outside the CDR3, the full variable domain is NAGVMQNPRHLVRRRGQEARLRCSPMKGHSHVYWYRQLPEEGLKFMVYLQKENIIDESGMPKERFSAEFPKEGPSILRIQQVVRGDSAAYFCASSPRDRGLAAGYGYTFGSGTRLTVV.

This sequence joins TRBV5-6 and TRBJ2-7; maybe TRBD2 (5 bases). The CDR3 length is 14 residues. Germline CDR1 SGHDT, CDR2 YYEEEE. Trimming removed 0 bases from V and 2 bases from J, with 9 bases in between. CDR3 residues: CASSLGLTPYEQYF. DNA for the CDR3: TGTGCCAGCAGCTTGGGACTAACGCCCTACGAGCAGTACTTC.

The genes are TRBV28 and TRBJ2-7, with 9 bases matching TRBD1. J gave up 0 bases and V 6 bases, and 6 bases lay outside the gene matches. The CDR3 sequence is 15 residues long. CDR1 is MDHEN and CDR2 is SYDVKM in the germline V gene. CDR3 protein: CASSPAGQGSYEQYF. CDR3 in DNA: TGTGCCAGCAGCCCTGCGGGACAGGGCTCCTACGAGCAGTACTTC.

This chain connects TRBV28 to TRBJ1-6, with D hard to call. The germline gives CDR1 MDHEN, CDR2 SYDVKM. V was cut by 8 bases and J by 4 bases, with 12 bases left in between. CDR3 length: 14 amino acids. The CDR3 sequence is CASQFREYNSPLHF. CDR3 in DNA: TGTGCCAGCCAATTTCGGGAATATAATTCACCCCTCCACTTT.

The chain has TRBV10-3 and TRBJ2-3, with 7 bases lining up with TRBD2. V gave up 10 bases and J gave up 6 bases; unmatched junction bases: 10. This CDR3 contains 13 residues. CDR1 is ENHRY and CDR2 is SYGVKD in the germline V gene. CDR3 DNA sequence: TGTGCCACCAACCGGCCCGGGGGGGATACGCAGTATTTT. Amino acid sequence: CATNRPGGDTQYF.

V is TRBV10-3 and J is TRBJ2-3; D not resolved. Between the trimmed V and J ends, which lost 2 bases and 1 base, there was a span of 7 bases. This CDR3 contains 14 residues. Germline lookup yields CDR1 ENHRY and CDR2 SYGVKD. The DNA for the CDR3 is TGTGCCATCAGTGAGCTAAGCCGCACAGATACGCAGTATTTT. It translates to CAISELSRTDTQYF.

CDR3 DNA sequence: TGTGCCAGCAGTAGACAGGACTCCTACGAGCAGTACTTC. Translated, it gives CASSRQDSYEQYF. The chain employs TRBV6-5 and TRBJ2-7; D may be TRBD1 (6 bases). Germline V gene data show CDR1 as MNHEY and CDR2 as SVGAGI. Trimming took 5 bases from V and 0 from J, leaving 8 bases between them. This CDR3 spans 13 amino acids.

The V call is TRBV2, the J call TRBJ1-2; 8 nucleotides line up with TRBD1. This CDR3 comprises 16 residues. V shed 4 bases and J 3 bases; nucleotides not matched to a gene: 10. Per the germline V gene, CDR1 is SNHLY and CDR2 is FYNNEI. This chain's CDR3 is CASSGIGQGIDYGYTF. CDR3 coding DNA: TGTGCCAGCAGTGGGATAGGACAGGGAATAGACTATGGCTACACCTTC. The full variable domain, completed using reference TRBV2 and TRBJ1-2, is EPEVTQTPSHQVTQMGQEVILRCVPISNHLYFYWYRQILGQKVEFLVSFYNNEISEKSEIFDDQFSVERPDGSNFTLKIRSTKLEDSAMYFCASSGIGQGIDYGYTFGSGTRLTVV.

The CDR3 loop is CASSLSQGLGSINQPQHF. The CDR3 bases are TGTGCCAGCAGTTTAAGTCAGGGGTTAGGGTCAATTAATCAGCCCCAGCATTTT. The chain is built from TRBV28 and TRBJ1-5; a weak D match, TRBD1 (6 bases). Trimming pared 2 bases from V and 4 bases from J, leaving 21 bases between. The CDR3 sequence is 18 residues long. Germline V CDR1 and CDR2: MDHEN, SYDVKM. Supplemented by reference TRBV28 and TRBJ1-5, the full variable domain reads DVKVTQSSRYLVKRTGEKVFLECVQDMDHENMFWYRQDPGLGLRLIYFSYDVKMKEKGDIPEGYSVSREKKERFSLILESASTNQTSMYLCASSLSQGLGSINQPQHFGDGTRLSIL.

The chain employs TRBV5-1 and TRBJ2-5; 8 nucleotides align to TRBD1. The CDR3 length is 17 residues. V shed 3 bases, J shed 1 base, and the junction held 11 bases outside the gene matches. The germline V gene has CDR1 SGHRS and CDR2 YFSETQ. The CDR3: CASSSLPGQELQETQYF. In nucleotides, the CDR3 is TGCGCCAGCAGCTCGCTTCCGGGACAGGAACTCCAAGAGACCCAGTACTTC.